This TCR beta chain originates from a study of cytomegalovirus exposure and HLA in healthy donors. Points from the study as a whole: It was reported that TCR beta sequences correctly inferred the HLA-A and HLA-B alleles for most subjects. The sole available immune exposure information was CMV serostatus. The study recorded over 150 TCR beta chains that were cytomegalovirus-associated.

Primers: 60 Vbeta forward and 13 Jbeta reverse. TCRdb's copy holds only in-frame clones and misses some; the assay was immunoSEQ multiplex PCR. The sample holds 150,000 or so clones. Each donor was healthy, and each was a bone marrow donor. As to this clone: Its antigen is as yet unknown.

What was sequenced was PBMCs. This receptor was taken from an older woman in good health and CMV-seronegative.

CDR3 loop: CASSSSGGVLGGYTF. The CDR3 region has the DNA TGTGCCAGCAGCTCCTCAGGGGGCGTGCTGGGCGGCTACACCTTC. The V call is TRBV7-3, the J call TRBJ1-2; 8 positions agree with TRBD1. Germline values: CDR1 SGHTA, CDR2 FQGTGA. V gave up 4 bases and J gave up 8 bases; unmatched junction bases: 12. The CDR3 has 15 amino acids. The complete variable domain, with remaining parts taken from reference TRBV7-3 and TRBJ1-2, reads GAGVSQTPSNKVTEKGKYVELRCDPISGHTALYWYRQSLGQGPEFLIYFQGTGAADDSGLPNDRFFAVRPEGSVSTLKIQRTERGDSAVYLCASSSSGGVLGGYTFGSGTRLTVV.